The next 26 T cell receptor beta chains were all read from a single sample in a study of T cell responses to AZD1222 COVID-19 vaccine. Measured with immunoSEQ multiplex PCR; TCRdb has only the in-frame clones, and not every one. The table shows fewer than 130,000 clones, with approximately 96% occurring only once. The sample consisted of peripheral blood, taken on day 0 of AZD1222 vaccination. These receptors were collected from an adult in good health.

V is TRBV6-6 and J is TRBJ2-7, with no clear D. The germline V gene encodes CDR1 MNHNY and CDR2 SVGAGI (reference sequence). V lost 5 bases and J 0 bases, leaving 17 bases between the germline ends. This CDR3 is 16 amino acids long. The CDR3 sequence: CASSPTSGRNSYEQYF. CDR3 nucleotide sequence: TGTGCCAGCAGTCCGACATCGGGCAGGAACTCCTACGAGCAGTACTTC.

The chain couples TRBV9 to TRBJ1-4; the match to TRBD1 covers 10 bases. Trimming took 2 bases from V and 0 from J; bases not matched to a gene: 1. The CDR3 is made up of 16 amino acids. The germline V gene has CDR1 SGDLS and CDR2 YYNGEE. CDR3 sequence: CASSVGTGATNEKLFF. In DNA form, the CDR3 reads TGTGCCAGCAGCGTTGGGACAGGGGCAACTAATGAAAAACTGTTTTTT.

This chain links TRBV6-6 with TRBJ1-5; 9 nucleotides agree with TRBD1. Germline-derived CDR1 and CDR2 are MNHNY and SVGAGI (reference sequence). CDR3 length equals 14 residues. Trimming removed 5 bases from V and 6 bases from J; junction bases left unmatched: 5. The CDR3 is CASSQGQGGQPQHF. The CDR3, as DNA: TGTGCCAGCAGTCAGGGACAGGGAGGTCAGCCCCAGCATTTT.

The count of this clone is one. The V call is TRBV6-5, the J call TRBJ2-1; TRBD2 might be the D (6 bases). The V end was cut by 0 bases, the J end by 8 bases, with 14 bases between. From germline, CDR1 is MNHEY and CDR2 SVGAGI. The CDR3 runs 15 residues. CDR3 bases: TGTGCCAGCAGTTACTCGATGAGCGGGCGGGATGAGCAGTTCTTC. It is translated as CASSYSMSGRDEQFF.

The chain links TRBV6-5 to TRBJ2-7; 8 bases agree with TRBD1. CDR1 and CDR2 (germline): MNHEY, SVGAGI. The junction had 4 bases not matched to a gene; V was cut back by 6 bases and J by 6 bases. This CDR3 comprises 12 residues. DNA of the CDR3: TGTGCCAGCAGGGGACAGGTTGGCGAGCAGTACTTC. It codes for CASRGQVGEQYF.

The rearrangement links TRBV28 to TRBJ2-7; TRBD2 matches 7 bases. The CDR3 runs 15 residues. V was pared by 8 bases and J by 2 bases, with 12 bases of the junction left unmatched. Germline CDR1 reads MDHEN; CDR2 reads SYDVKM. Here the CDR3 DNA reads TGTGCCAGCGGGAGTAGCGGGCGAAAAGCCTACGAGCAGTACTTC. This sequence encodes CASGSSGRKAYEQYF.

The gene calls are TRBV6-2 or TRBV6-3 and TRBJ1-5; no reliable D call. CDR3 length equals 16 residues. From germline, CDR1 is MNHEY and CDR2 SVGEGT. Trimming took 5 bases from V and 0 from J, leaving 14 bases between them. The CDR3 DNA follows: TGTGCCAGCAGTCACGGACCCCTTTATAGCAATCAGCCCCAGCATTTT. It yields the protein CASSHGPLYSNQPQHF.

The rearrangement uses TRBV11-2 and TRBJ2-3, with 11 bases that match TRBD2. CDR1 and CDR2 from the germline V gene are SGHAT and FQNNGV. This CDR3 is 17 amino acids long. Trimming removed 5 bases from V and 2 bases from J; junction bases left unmatched: 9. CDR3 amino acids: CASSRPSGGSSTDTQYF. DNA of the CDR3: TGTGCCAGCAGCCGACCTAGCGGGGGGTCCTCCACAGATACGCAGTATTTT. Supplemented by reference TRBV11-2 and TRBJ2-3, the full variable domain reads EAGVAQSPRYKIIEKRQSVAFWCNPISGHATLYWYQQILGQGPKLLIQFQNNGVVDDSQLPKDRFSAERLKGVDSTLKIQPAKLEDSAVYLCASSRPSGGSSTDTQYFGPGTRLTVL.

The genes are TRBV3-1 (or the pseudogene TRBV3-2) and TRBJ1-1, with D possibly matching TRBD1 (6 bases). The CDR3 has 14 amino acids. Trimming cost V 1 base and J 1 base, with 7 bases left between them. In germline, CDR1 is LGHDT, CDR2 YNNKEL (reference sequence). The DNA for the CDR3 is TGTGCCAGCAGCCAAGTGGACAGGAACACTGAAGCTTTCTTT. Translation gives CASSQVDRNTEAFF.

With respect to this clone: At one boundary the junction diverges from the germline segment, which might be a read error. This chain uses TRBV7-9 with TRBJ1-6; no reliable D call. This CDR3 is built from 16 residues. Germline values: CDR1 SEHNR, CDR2 FQNEAQ (reference sequence). The CDR3, as DNA: TGTGCCAGCAGCTTAGGAGGCCTCTCCCATAATTCACCCCTCCACTTT. It codes for CASSLGGLSHNSPLHF.

The rearrangement links TRBV19 to TRBJ1-2, with 7 bases identical to TRBD1. V trimming: 6 bases; J trimming: 8 bases; junction bases outside the gene matches: 6. This CDR3 is 12 amino acids long. Germline CDR1 is LNHDA and CDR2 is SQIVND (reference sequence). The CDR3 region is CASSWPGGGYTF. As DNA, the CDR3 is TGTGCCAGTAGCTGGCCAGGGGGAGGCTACACCTTC.

This chain uses TRBV11-1 with TRBJ1-2, with D possibly being TRBD1 (5 bases). Germline CDR1 SGHAT, CDR2 FQDESV (reference sequence). V was pared by 6 bases and J by 3 bases, with 14 bases between. This CDR3 spans 14 amino acids. The CDR3: CASSWDSGDYGYTF. CDR3 in DNA: TGTGCCAGCAGTTGGGACTCCGGAGACTATGGCTACACCTTC.

The rearrangement uses TRBV6-1 and TRBJ1-1, with 7 positions matching TRBD1. The germline CDR1 and CDR2 sequences are MNHNS and SASEGT. The V and J ends lost 2 bases and 1 base, in that order; junction bases with no gene match: 10. This CDR3 spans 17 amino acids. The CDR3: CASSESRQGVGNTEAFF. The CDR3 nucleotides are TGTGCCAGCAGTGAATCGCGGCAGGGGGTGGGGAACACTGAAGCTTTCTTT.

This clone was seen more than once but under ten times. This chain links TRBV15 with TRBJ2-5; 8 bases agree with TRBD2. This CDR3 spans 15 amino acids. V shed 5 bases and J 4 bases; nucleotides not matched to a gene: 9. The germline CDR1 and CDR2 sequences are LNHNV and YYDKDF (reference sequence). CDR3 protein: CATSGAGALAETQYF. The CDR3 nucleotides are TGTGCCACCAGCGGAGCGGGGGCTCTGGCAGAGACCCAGTACTTC.

The rearrangement uses TRBV27 and TRBJ2-7; D perhaps matches TRBD2 (5 bases). The V end was cut by 6 bases, the J end by 7 bases, with 16 bases between. The length of the CDR3 is 13 residues. Germline V gives CDR1 MNHEY, CDR2 SMNVEV (reference sequence). For the CDR3, the DNA is TGTGCCAGCAGGGACCTTGGACGGGAAGAGCAGTACTTC. Translation: CASRDLGREEQYF.

The genes are TRBV5-6 and TRBJ2-3, with D possibly TRBD1 on 6 matching bases. The CDR3 totals 15 residues. V shed 4 bases and J shed 4 bases, with 16 bases lying between them. Germline assignment: CDR1 SGHDT and CDR2 YYEEEE. The DNA for the CDR3 is TGTGCCAGCAGCCATGGGGGCAGGGCCTCAGATACGCAGTATTTT. Its protein product is CASSHGGRASDTQYF.

On this clone itself: Compared with germline, one end of the junction differs, possibly owing to a read error. The chain employs TRBV6-5 and TRBJ1-6; D is ambiguous. The V gene's germline CDR1 is MNHEY and CDR2 SVGAGI. The CDR3 spans 16 residues. The CDR3 protein is CASSYSGGSSNSPLHF. CDR3 nucleotide sequence: TGTGCCAGCAGTTACTCAGGAGGGTCCTCTAATTCACCCCTCCACTTT.

The genes are TRBV28 and TRBJ2-1, with D possibly being TRBD2 (7 bases). Germline CDR1 and CDR2: MDHEN and SYDVKM. Trimming removed 5 bases at V and 3 bases at J, with 14 bases between. The CDR3 runs 15 residues. CDR3 sequence reads: CASSRGRGYYNEQFF. The CDR3, as DNA: TGTGCCAGCAGTCGTGGGAGGGGGTACTACAATGAGCAGTTCTTC.

This chain joins TRBV5-4 and TRBJ2-7, with 7 bases fitting TRBD1. The CDR3 consists of 15 residues. Trimming removed 3 bases from V and 7 bases from J; junction bases left unmatched: 13. CDR1 is SGHNT, CDR2 YYREEE, per germline (reference sequence). CDR3 sequence (DNA): TGTGCCAGCAGCTCCCACGGGACAGTAGACAGGGAGCAGTACTTC. It encodes CASSSHGTVDREQYF.

The chain uses TRBV5-4 and TRBJ2-3, with a possible D match to TRBD1 (6 bases). The CDR3 runs to 16 residues. Germline V CDR1 and CDR2: SGHNT, YYREEE (reference sequence). Trimming took off 0 bases at V and 6 bases at J, with 17 bases between the two ends. CDR3 amino acids: CASSLVGALGWDTQYF. In DNA, the CDR3 is TGTGCCAGCAGCTTGGTGGGGGCGCTGGGTTGGGATACGCAGTATTTT.

The chain uses TRBV13 and TRBJ1-2; tentatively, D is TRBD1 (6 bases). The CDR3 runs 15 residues. Germline assignment: CDR1 PRHDT and CDR2 FYEKMQ (reference sequence). V was shortened by 0 bases and J by 2 bases, with 10 bases between the two germline ends. CDR3 DNA: TGTGCCAGCAGCTTAGGGCAGGGGATCAACTATGGCTACACCTTC. Translation: CASSLGQGINYGYTF.

The CDR3 coding sequence is TGTGCCAGCAGCTTAGCTCTGTACCGCCGCACAGATACGCAGTATTTT. Its protein product is CASSLALYRRTDTQYF. The V call is TRBV7-6, the J call TRBJ2-3; D ambiguous. The germline V gene has CDR1 SGHVS and CDR2 FNYEAQ. Trimming removed 0 bases at V and 1 base at J, with 11 bases between. The CDR3 is 16 amino acids.

This chain joins TRBV2 and TRBJ1-2; TRBD1 aligns across 8 bases. Germline lookup yields CDR1 SNHLY and CDR2 FYNNEI. Trimming cost V 8 bases and J 4 bases; bases outside gene matches: 9. The CDR3 covers 14 residues. CDR3 sequence (DNA): TGTGCCAGCCAACCGGGACAGGAAATCTATGGCTACACCTTC. This sequence encodes CASQPGQEIYGYTF.

The chain combines TRBV13 with TRBJ2-2; maybe TRBD2 (6 bases). V lost 1 base to trimming and J lost 6 bases, with 9 bases between them. The CDR3 spans 14 residues. Per germline, CDR1 PRHDT and CDR2 FYEKMQ (reference sequence). The CDR3 loop is CASSLDTGAGELFF. The CDR3 DNA follows: TGTGCCAGCAGCTTAGATACGGGGGCCGGGGAGCTGTTTTTT.

The gene calls are TRBV7-9 and TRBJ1-2; weak D call: TRBD1 (6 bases). This CDR3 region has 15 residues. Trimming shortened V by 2 bases and J by 14 bases, and 24 bases separated the two germline ends. CDR1 and CDR2 from the germline V gene are SEHNR and FQNEAQ (reference sequence). CDR3 sequence (DNA): TGTGCCAGCAGCTTAAATGGGCAGGGGCCCTCCGGGGGGACCTTC. It encodes CASSLNGQGPSGGTF.

The chain combines TRBV30 with TRBJ1-1, with 10 bases matching TRBD1. The CDR3 covers 14 residues. Germline loops: CDR1 GTSNPN, CDR2 SVGIG (reference sequence). The CDR3, as DNA: TGTGCATTCCGGGACAGGGGACCGAACACTGAAGCTTTCTTT. As protein: CAFRDRGPNTEAFF.